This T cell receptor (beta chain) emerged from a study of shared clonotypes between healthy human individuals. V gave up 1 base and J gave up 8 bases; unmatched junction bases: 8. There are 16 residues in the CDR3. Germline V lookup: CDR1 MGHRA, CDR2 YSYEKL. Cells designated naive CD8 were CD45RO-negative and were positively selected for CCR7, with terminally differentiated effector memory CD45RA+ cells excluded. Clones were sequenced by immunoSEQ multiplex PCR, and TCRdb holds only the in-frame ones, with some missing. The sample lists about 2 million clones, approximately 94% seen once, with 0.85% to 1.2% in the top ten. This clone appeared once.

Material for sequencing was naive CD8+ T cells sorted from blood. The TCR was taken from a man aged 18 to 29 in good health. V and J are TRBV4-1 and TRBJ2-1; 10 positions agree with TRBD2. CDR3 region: CASSQAPAGGLDEQFF. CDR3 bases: TGCGCCAGCAGCCAAGCTCCAGCGGGAGGGTTAGATGAGCAGTTCTTC.